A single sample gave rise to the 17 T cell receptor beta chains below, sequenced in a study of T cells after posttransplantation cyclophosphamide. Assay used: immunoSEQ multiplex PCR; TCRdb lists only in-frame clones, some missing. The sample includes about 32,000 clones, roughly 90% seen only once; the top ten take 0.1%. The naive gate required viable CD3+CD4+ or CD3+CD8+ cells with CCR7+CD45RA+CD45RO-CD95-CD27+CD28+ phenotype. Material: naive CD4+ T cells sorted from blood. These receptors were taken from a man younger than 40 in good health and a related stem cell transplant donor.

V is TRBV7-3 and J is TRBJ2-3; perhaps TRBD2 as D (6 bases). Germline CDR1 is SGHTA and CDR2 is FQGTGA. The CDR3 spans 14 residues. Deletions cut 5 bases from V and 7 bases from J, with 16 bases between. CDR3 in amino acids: CASSPRDFPYTQYF. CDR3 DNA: TGTGCCAGCAGCCCCCGGGACTTCCCTTATACGCAGTATTTT.

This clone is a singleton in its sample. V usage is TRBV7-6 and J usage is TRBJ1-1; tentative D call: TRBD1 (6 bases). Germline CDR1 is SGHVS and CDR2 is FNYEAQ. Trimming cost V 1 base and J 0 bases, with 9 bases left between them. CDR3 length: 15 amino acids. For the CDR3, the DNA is TGTGCCAGCAGCTTAGGACAGGCCATGAACACTGAAGCTTTCTTT. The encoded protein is CASSLGQAMNTEAFF. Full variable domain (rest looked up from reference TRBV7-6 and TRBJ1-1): GAGVSQSPRYKVTKRGQDVALRCDPISGHVSLYWYRQALGQGPEFLTYFNYEAQQDKSGLPNDRFSAERPEGSISTLTIQRTEQRDSAMYRCASSLGQAMNTEAFFGQGTRLTVV.

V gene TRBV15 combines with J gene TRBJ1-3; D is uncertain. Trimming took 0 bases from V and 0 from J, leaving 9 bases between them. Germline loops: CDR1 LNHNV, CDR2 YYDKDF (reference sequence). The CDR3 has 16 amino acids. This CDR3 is CATSRDRLGSGNTIYF. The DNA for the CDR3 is TGTGCCACCAGCAGAGATAGACTGGGCTCTGGAAACACCATATATTTT.

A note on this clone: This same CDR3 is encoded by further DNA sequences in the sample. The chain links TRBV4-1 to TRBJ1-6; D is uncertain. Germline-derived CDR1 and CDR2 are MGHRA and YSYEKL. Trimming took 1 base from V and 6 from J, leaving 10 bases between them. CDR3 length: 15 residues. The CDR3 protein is CASSQGREVNSPLHF. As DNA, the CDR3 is TGCGCCAGCAGCCAAGGGCGGGAAGTTAATTCACCCCTCCACTTT.

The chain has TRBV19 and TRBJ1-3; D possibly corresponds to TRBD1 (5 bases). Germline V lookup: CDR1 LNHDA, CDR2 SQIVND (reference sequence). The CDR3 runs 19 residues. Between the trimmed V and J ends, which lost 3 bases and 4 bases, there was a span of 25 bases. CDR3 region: CASSIPLSGLRGTGNTIYF. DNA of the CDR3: TGTGCCAGTAGTATCCCGCTCTCCGGACTCCGGGGGACCGGAAACACCATATATTTT. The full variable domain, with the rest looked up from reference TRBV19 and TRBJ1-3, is DGGITQSPKYLFRKEGQNVTLSCEQNLNHDAMYWYRQDPGQGLRLIYYSQIVNDFQKGDIAEGYSVSREKKESFPLTVTSAQKNPTAFYLCASSIPLSGLRGTGNTIYFGEGSWLTVV.

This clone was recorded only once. CDR3 in amino acids: CASSYSTEAFF. CDR3 sequence (DNA): TGTGCCAGCAGCTATAGCACTGAAGCTTTCTTT. The chain has TRBV5-6 and TRBJ1-1; D gene unclear. Looked up from germline, CDR1 is SGHDT and CDR2 is YYEEEE. There are 11 residues in the CDR3. Trimming shortened V by 3 bases and J by 4 bases, and 4 bases separated the two germline ends.

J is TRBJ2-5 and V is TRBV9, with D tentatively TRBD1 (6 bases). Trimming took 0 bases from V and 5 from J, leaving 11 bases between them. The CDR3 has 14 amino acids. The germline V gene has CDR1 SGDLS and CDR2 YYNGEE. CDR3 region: CASSVAGGQETQYF. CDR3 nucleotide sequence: TGTGCCAGCAGCGTAGCTGGGGGCCAGGAGACCCAGTACTTC.

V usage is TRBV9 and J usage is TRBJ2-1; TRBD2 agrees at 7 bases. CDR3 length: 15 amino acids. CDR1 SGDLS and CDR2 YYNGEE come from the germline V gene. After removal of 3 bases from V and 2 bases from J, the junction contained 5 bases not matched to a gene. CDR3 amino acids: CASSATGGPYNEQFF. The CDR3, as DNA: TGTGCCAGCAGCGCGACGGGGGGTCCCTACAATGAGCAGTTCTTC.

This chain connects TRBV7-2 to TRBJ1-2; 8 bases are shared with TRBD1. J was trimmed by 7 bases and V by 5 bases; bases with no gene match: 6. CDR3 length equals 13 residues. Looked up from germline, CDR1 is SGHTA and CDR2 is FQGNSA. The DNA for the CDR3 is TGTGCCAGCAGCCTCCAGGGGGCGGTTGGCTACACCTTC. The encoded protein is CASSLQGAVGYTF.

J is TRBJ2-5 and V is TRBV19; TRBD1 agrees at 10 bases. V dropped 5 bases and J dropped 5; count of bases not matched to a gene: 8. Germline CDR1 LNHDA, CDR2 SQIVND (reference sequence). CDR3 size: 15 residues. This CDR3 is CASSFSRQGAETQYF. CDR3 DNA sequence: TGTGCCAGTAGTTTCTCCCGACAGGGGGCTGAGACCCAGTACTTC.

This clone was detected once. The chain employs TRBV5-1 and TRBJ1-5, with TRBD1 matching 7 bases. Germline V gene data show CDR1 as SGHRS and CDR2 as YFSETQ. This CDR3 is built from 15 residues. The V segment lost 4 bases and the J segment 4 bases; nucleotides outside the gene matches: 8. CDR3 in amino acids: CASSATGARNQPQHF. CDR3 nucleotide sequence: TGCGCCAGCAGCGCAACAGGGGCCCGTAATCAGCCCCAGCATTTT.

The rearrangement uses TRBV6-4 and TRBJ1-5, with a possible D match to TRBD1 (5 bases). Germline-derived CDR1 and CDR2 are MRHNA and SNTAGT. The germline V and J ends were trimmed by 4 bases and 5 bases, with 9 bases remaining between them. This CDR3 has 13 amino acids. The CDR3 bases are TGTGCCAGCAGTGTTGACAGATATCAGCCCCAGCATTTT. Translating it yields CASSVDRYQPQHF.

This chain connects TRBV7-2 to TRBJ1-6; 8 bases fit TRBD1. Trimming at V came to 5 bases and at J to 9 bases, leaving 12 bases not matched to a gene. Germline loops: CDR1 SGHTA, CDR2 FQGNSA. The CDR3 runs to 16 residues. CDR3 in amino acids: CASSPSSDRVFSPLHF. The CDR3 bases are TGTGCCAGCAGCCCTTCGTCGGACAGGGTGTTTTCACCCCTCCACTTT.

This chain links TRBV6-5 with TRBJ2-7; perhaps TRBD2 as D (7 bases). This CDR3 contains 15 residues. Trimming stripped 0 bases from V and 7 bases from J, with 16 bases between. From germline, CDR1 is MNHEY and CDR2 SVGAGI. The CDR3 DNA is TGTGCCAGCAGTTACTCTGCCGTGGGGGGGCGAGAGCAGTACTTC. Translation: CASSYSAVGGREQYF.

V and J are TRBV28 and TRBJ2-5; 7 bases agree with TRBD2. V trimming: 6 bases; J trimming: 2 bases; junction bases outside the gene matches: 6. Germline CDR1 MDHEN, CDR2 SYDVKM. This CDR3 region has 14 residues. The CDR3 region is CASSPPGGQETQYF. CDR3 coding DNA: TGTGCCAGCAGCCCTCCGGGGGGACAAGAGACCCAGTACTTC.

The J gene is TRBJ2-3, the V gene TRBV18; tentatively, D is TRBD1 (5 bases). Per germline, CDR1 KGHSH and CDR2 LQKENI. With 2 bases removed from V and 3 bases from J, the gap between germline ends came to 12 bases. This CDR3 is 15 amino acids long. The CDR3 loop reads CASSPRQGPTDTQYF. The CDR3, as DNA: TGTGCCAGCTCACCAAGGCAGGGCCCTACAGATACGCAGTATTTT.

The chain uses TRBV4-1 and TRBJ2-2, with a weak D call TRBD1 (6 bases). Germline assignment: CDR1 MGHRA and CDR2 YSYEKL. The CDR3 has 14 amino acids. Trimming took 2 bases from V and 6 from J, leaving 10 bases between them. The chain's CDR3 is CASSQPGQSGELFF. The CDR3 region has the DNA TGCGCCAGCAGCCAACCTGGACAGTCCGGGGAGCTGTTTTTT.